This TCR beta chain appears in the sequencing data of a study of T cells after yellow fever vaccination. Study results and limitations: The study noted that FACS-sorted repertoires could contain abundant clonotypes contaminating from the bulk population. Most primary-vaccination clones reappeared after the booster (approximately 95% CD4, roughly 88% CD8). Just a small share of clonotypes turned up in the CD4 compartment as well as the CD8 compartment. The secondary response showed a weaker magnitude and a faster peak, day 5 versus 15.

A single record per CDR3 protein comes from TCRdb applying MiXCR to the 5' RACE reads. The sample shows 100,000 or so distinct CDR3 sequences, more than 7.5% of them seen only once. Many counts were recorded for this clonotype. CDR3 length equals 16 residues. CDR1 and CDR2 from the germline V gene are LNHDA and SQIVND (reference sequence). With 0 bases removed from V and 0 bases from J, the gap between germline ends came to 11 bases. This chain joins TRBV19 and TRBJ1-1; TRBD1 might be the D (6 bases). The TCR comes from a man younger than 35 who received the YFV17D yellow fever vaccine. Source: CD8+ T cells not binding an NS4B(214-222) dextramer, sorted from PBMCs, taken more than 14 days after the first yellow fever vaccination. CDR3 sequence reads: CASSIDSGTLNTEAFF. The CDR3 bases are TGTGCCAGTAGTATAGACTCCGGGACATTGAACACTGAAGCTTTCTTT. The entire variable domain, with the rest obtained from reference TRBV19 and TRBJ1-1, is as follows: DGGITQSPKYLFRKEGQNVTLSCEQNLNHDAMYWYRQDPGQGLRLIYYSQIVNDFQKGDIAEGYSVSREKKESFPLTVTSAQKNPTAFYLCASSIDSGTLNTEAFFGQGTRLTVV.